These T cell receptor beta chains were read from a single sample in a study of cytotoxic CD8 clonotypes in ibrutinib-treated CLL. Only in-frame clones appear in the TCRdb table, and some are missing; sequencing was by immunoSEQ multiplex PCR. The sample lists roughly 97,000 clones, around 73% occurring once. The sequencing here drew on PBMCs, taken after 12 months of ibrutinib treatment. The receptors originated from a human donor with chronic lymphocytic leukemia. The conserved cysteine and the conserved F or W are not part of the CDR3 here. The order of the fields is V gene, J gene, CDR3 protein.

>TRBV5-6|TRBJ2-2
ASSPSGVGDTGELF
>TRBV30|TRBJ2-7
AWSVEAYEQY
>TRBV19|TRBJ2-7
ASSTTGRGFGYEQY
>TRBV25-1|TRBJ2-3
ASSGQGGTDTQY
>TRBV10-1|TRBJ1-1
ASSVQPNTEAF
>TRBV6-1|TRBJ2-2
ATGTTGELF
>TRBV4-3|TRBJ2-2
ASSQDVAGELF
>TRBV10-3|TRBJ1-1
ASQGNTEAF
>TRBV15|TRBJ2-5
ATSRERDWTGGTQY
>TRBV9|TRBJ2-3
ASSVRFGLAETTDTQY
>TRBV5-1|TRBJ2-7
ASSTNYEQY
>TRBV7-9|TRBJ2-5
ASSTDPGETQY
>TRBV5-3|TRBJ2-7
ARSLLRGDSYEQY
>TRBV21-1|TRBJ2-6
ASSARDRERSGANVLT
>TRBV19|TRBJ1-5
ASRGETGVGNRQPQH
>TRBV6-1|TRBJ1-3
ASSENGLLSGNTIY
>TRBV19|TRBJ1-1
ASRGDMNTEAF
>TRBV15|TRBJ2-5
ATSRAGQGRETQY
>TRBV19|TRBJ1-5
ASSRDRGGQPQH
>TRBV9|TRBJ2-7
ASSTGRSGYEQY
>TRBV15|TRBJ2-2
ATSIPEKGGELF
>TRBV9|TRBJ1-6
ASSVDGGSPLH
>TRBV5-4|TRBJ1-2
ASSGPGGYGYT
>TRBV29-1|TRBJ2-1
SVVRINEQF
>TRBV6-6|TRBJ1-4
ASSLGQTQGKLF
>TRBV5-1|TRBJ2-3
ASSLRQGSTDTQY
>TRBV9|TRBJ1-6
ASSPLGGNSPLH
>TRBV7-2|TRBJ1-3
ASSLNQGNTIY
>TRBV4-1|TRBJ1-5
ASSPGQNNQPQH
>TRBV5-5|TRBJ1-4
ASSLREEKLF
>TRBV19|TRBJ1-2
ASSIPGTGDGYT
>TRBV19|TRBJ1-2
ASRTAYGYT
>TRBV23-1|TRBJ2-7
ASSQSIPRTEEQY
>TRBV6-6|TRBJ2-7
ASSYYGLASNEQY
>TRBV6-6|TRBJ1-5
ASSKGTQPQH
>TRBV18|TRBJ1-2
ASSPTTAYGYT
>TRBV6-1|TRBJ1-5
ASTPQDVSNQPQH
>TRBV18|TRBJ2-5
ASSLKRGNQETQY
>TRBV6-1|TRBJ1-2
ASTRESGYT
>TRBV6-6|TRBJ1-2
ASSYSITDGYT
>TRBV7-3|TRBJ2-7
ASSLHGTASYEQY
>TRBV7-7|TRBJ2-7
ASSLARDYEQY
>TRBV11-3|TRBJ2-3
ASSLRVLRTDTQY